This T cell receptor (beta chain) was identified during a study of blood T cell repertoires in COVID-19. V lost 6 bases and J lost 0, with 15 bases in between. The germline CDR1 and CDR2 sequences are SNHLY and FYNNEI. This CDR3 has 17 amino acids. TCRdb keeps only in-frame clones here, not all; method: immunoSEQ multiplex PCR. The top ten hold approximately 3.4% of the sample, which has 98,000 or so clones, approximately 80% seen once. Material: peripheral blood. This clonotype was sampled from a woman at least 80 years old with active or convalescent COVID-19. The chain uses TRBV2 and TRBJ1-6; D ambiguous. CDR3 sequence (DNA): TGTGCCAGCAGAGACCTCTGGGCCAGCTCCTATAATTCACCCCTCCACTTT. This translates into CASRDLWASSYNSPLHF. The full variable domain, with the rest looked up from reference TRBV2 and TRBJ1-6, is EPEVTQTPSHQVTQMGQEVILRCVPISNHLYFYWYRQILGQKVEFLVSFYNNEISEKSEIFDDQFSVERPDGSNFTLKIRSTKLEDSAMYFCASRDLWASSYNSPLHFGNGTRLTVT.